The 4 T cell receptor beta chains below come from one sample, sequenced in a study of cytomegalovirus exposure and HLA in healthy donors. With 60 Vbeta and 13 Jbeta primers, the PCR was carried out. Sequencing was performed with immunoSEQ multiplex PCR; in TCRdb, only in-frame clones are kept and a portion is missing. This sample has 85,000 to 100,000 clones, with roughly 73% found just once. Sequenced: PBMCs. These TCRs come from a man aged 45-60 years in good health and CMV-seropositive.

This sequence joins TRBV6-1 and TRBJ1-4; D is unresolved. The V end was cut by 7 bases, the J end by 15 bases, with 15 bases between. This CDR3 is 11 amino acids long. Per the germline V gene, CDR1 is MNHNS and CDR2 is SASEGT. CDR3 region: CASNNYGLLFF. The CDR3 DNA follows: TGTGCCAGCAACAACTACGGGTTATTGTTTTTT.

The chain is built from TRBV5-1 and TRBJ1-3; TRBD1 agrees at 9 bases. This CDR3 is built from 16 residues. Unmatched junction bases numbered 6, after V lost 5 bases and J lost 0 bases. CDR1 is SGHRS, CDR2 YFSETQ, per germline. The CDR3 nucleotides read TGCGCCAGCAGTCGGGAGACAGGGGGCTCTGGAAACACCATATATTTT. Translation: CASSRETGGSGNTIYF.

In this sample, this clone turned up once. The chain has TRBV30 and TRBJ2-6; D is perhaps TRBD2 (5 bases). Germline CDR1 GTSNPN, CDR2 SVGIG (reference sequence). This CDR3 region has 15 residues. V was shortened by 1 base and J by 1 base, with 8 bases between the two germline ends. CDR3 sequence (DNA): TGTGCCTGGAGTGCGAGGGCGTCTGGGGCCAACGTCCTGACTTTC. Translation gives CAWSARASGANVLTF.

The chain recombines TRBV5-1 with TRBJ2-7, with TRBD1 matching over 7 bases. CDR1 is SGHRS, CDR2 YFSETQ, per germline. V shed 5 bases and J 1 base; nucleotides not matched to a gene: 12. CDR3 length: 16 amino acids. The CDR3 nucleotides read TGCGCCAGCAGTTTAAGCCCCCAGGGGGTATCCTACGAGCAGTACTTC. The encoded protein is CASSLSPQGVSYEQYF.